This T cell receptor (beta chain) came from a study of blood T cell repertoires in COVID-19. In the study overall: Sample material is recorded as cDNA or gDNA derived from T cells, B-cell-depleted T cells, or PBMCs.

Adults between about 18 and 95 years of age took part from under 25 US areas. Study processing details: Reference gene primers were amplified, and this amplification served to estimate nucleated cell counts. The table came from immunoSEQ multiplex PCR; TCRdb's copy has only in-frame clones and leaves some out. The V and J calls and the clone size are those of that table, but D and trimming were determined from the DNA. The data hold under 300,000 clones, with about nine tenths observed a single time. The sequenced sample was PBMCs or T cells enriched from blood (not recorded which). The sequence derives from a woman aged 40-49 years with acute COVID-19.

The CDR3 DNA sequence: TGTGCCAGCAGCGGGTCGGGGTGGGCCTATGGCTACACCTTC. Amino acids: CASSGSGWAYGYTF. V and J are TRBV9 and TRBJ1-2, with no clear D. This CDR3 contains 14 residues. Germline lookup yields CDR1 SGDLS and CDR2 YYNGEE. Between the trimmed V and J ends, which lost 3 bases and 4 bases, there was a span of 13 bases. Supplemented by reference TRBV9 and TRBJ1-2, the full variable domain reads DSGVTQTPKHLITATGQRVTLRCSPRSGDLSVYWYQQSLDQGLQFLIQYYNGEERAKGNILERFSAQQFPDLHSELNLSSLELGDSALYFCASSGSGWAYGYTFGSGTRLTVV.